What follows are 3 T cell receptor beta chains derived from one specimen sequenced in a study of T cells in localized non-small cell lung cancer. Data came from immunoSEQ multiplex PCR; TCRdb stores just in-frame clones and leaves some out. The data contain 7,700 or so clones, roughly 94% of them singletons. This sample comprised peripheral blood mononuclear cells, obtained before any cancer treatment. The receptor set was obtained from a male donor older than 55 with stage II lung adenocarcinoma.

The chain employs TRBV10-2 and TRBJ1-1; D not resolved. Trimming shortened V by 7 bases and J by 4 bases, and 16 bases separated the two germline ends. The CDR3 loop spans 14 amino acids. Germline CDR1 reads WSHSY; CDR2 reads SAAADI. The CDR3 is CASILDFGGTEAFF. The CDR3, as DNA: TGCGCCAGCATACTGGATTTTGGAGGCACTGAAGCTTTCTTT.

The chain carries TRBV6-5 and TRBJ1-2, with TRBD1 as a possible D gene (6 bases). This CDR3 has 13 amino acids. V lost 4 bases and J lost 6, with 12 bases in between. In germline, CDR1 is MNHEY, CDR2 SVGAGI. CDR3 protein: CASSSNRADGYTF. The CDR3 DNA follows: TGTGCCAGCAGTTCTAACAGGGCGGATGGCTACACCTTC.

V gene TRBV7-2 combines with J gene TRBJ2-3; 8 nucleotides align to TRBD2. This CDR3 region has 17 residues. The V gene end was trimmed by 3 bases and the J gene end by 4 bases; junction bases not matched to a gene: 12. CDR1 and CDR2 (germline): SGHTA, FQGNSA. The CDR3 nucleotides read TGTGCCAGCAGCTTTTTACCGGCGGGGGGCCGGGCAGATACGCAGTATTTT. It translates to CASSFLPAGGRADTQYF. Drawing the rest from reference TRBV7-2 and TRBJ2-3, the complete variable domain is GAGVSQSPSNKVTEKGKDVELRCDPISGHTALYWYRQSLGQGLEFLIYFQGNSAPDKSGLPSDRFSAERTGGSVSTLTIQRTQQEDSAVYLCASSFLPAGGRADTQYFGPGTRLTVL.